This T cell receptor (beta chain) comes out of a study of T cell responses to AZD1222 COVID-19 vaccine. Study at large: Pooled together were second doses at about 4 or about 12 weeks.

Study-wide findings and caveats: Within unmutated variant regions lay the reported targets of nearly half of spike-specific TCRs.

V was shortened by 9 bases and J by 2 bases, with 13 bases between the two germline ends. From germline, CDR1 is SGHNT and CDR2 YYREEE (reference sequence). The CDR3 sequence is 13 residues long. Measured with immunoSEQ multiplex PCR; TCRdb has only the in-frame clones, and not every one. The sample lists around 120,000 clones, roughly 84% occurring once. Details on this clone: Antigen specificity is unknown.

Here the sequenced sample was peripheral blood, taken on day 0 of AZD1222 vaccination. The rearrangement links TRBV5-4 to TRBJ2-3, with a weak D call TRBD2 (7 bases). This clonotype was sampled from an adult in good health. CDR3 amino acids: CATDGGATDTQYF. The CDR3 nucleotides read TGTGCCACCGATGGGGGGGCCACAGATACGCAGTATTTT.